The following is a T cell receptor beta chain sequence with its context. These data belong to a study of blood T cell repertoires in COVID-19. Overall study: Sources were T cells, B-cell-depleted T cells, or PBMCs; the material itself was cDNA or gDNA.

In the authors' methods: It was from reference gene primer amplification that nucleated cell counts were estimated. The assay was immunoSEQ multiplex PCR, and TCRdb's table has in-frame clones only and misses some. V, J and clone size reflect that table, while D and trimming were determined from the DNA. The table records 250,000 to 350,000 clones, roughly 90% of them present only once. The CDR3 extends over 15 amino acids. Germline trimming cut 6 bases from V and 2 bases from J; bases unmatched to any gene: 5. Germline V gives CDR1 MRHNA, CDR2 SNTAGT. This chain joins TRBV6-4 and TRBJ2-3; 10 nucleotides align to TRBD2. The sequenced material came from peripheral blood. The receptor comes from a woman aged 45 to 65 with active or convalescent COVID-19. DNA for the CDR3: TGTGCCAGCAGATTGGGGACTAGCGCCACAGATACGCAGTATTTT. It codes for CASRLGTSATDTQYF.